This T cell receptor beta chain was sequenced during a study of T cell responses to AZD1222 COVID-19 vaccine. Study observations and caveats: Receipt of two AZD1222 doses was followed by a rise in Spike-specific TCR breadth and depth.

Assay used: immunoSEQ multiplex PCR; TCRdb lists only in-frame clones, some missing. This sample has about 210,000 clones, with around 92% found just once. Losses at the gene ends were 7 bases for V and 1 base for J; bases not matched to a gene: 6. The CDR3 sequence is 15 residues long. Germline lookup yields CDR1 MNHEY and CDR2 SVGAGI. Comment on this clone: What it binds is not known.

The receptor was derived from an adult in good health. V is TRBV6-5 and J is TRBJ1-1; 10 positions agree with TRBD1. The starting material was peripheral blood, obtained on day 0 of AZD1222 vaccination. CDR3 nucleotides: TGTGCCAGCAATCCCCGACAGGGGGCGAACACTGAAGCTTTCTTT. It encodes CASNPRQGANTEAFF.